This T cell receptor beta chain was profiled in a study of CD8+ T cells in alopecia areata (dated by TCRdb to 2017 to 2018). About the study as a whole: The study used high-throughput TCRbeta sequencing to examine T cell clonal expansion in alopecia areata, in both the C3H/HeJ mouse model and human patients. On the human side, TCRbeta sequencing was run on scalp tissue and on sorted CD4+ and CD8+ peripheral blood T cells from healthy controls and from alopecia areata patients with either patchy or totalis/universalis disease. Scalp clonality was compared across normal scalp (n=4), patchy alopecia areata scalp (n=8), and alopecia totalis/universalis scalp (n=8). The RNA source kit depended on sample type: the PAXgene miRNA kit for fixed scalp, the miRNeasy kit for PBMCs, and the RNeasy kit for mouse skin. immunoSEQ multiplex PCR using 35 Vbeta forward primers and 13 Jbeta reverse primers was used to amplify TCRbeta CDR3 regions.

General findings and caveats noted by the study authors: TCR sequences shared between patients were less clear than in mice, possibly partly because of HLA diversity in the patient population. Unlike mouse skin, which is dominated by gammadelta T cells, normal human skin has resident alphabeta T cells that are also sequenced, and this complicates analysis of the scalp TCR repertoire. Compared with normal scalp, lesional scalp, particularly in alopecia totalis/universalis, had higher clonality and more expanded CD8+ clones, which suggests antigenic drive.

After PBMCs were isolated by density centrifugation and stained for CD3, CD4 and CD8, a FACSAria was used to sort CD4+ and CD8+ T cells. Scalp biopsies and blood samples were obtained from unaffected controls. The library was obtained by the immunoSEQ multiplex PCR assay. To provide template for TCR sequencing, every sample had RNA extracted and reverse transcribed into cDNA. First-strand cDNA was synthesized with SuperScript III using a 2:1 mix of oligo-dT and random hexamers. A synthetic immune receptor repertoire was used to measure amplification bias, and any remaining bias was corrected computationally. The original pipeline was this. Raw reads were preprocessed for error removal, and CDR3 was defined according to IMGT conventions as running from the conserved cysteine to phenylalanine. Clonality was calculated as 1 minus Shannon entropy normalized by log2 of the number of productive unique TCRs. CD4 or CD8 identity of scalp clones was inferred by cross-referencing scalp TCRbeta sequences with sorted blood CD4 and CD8 repertoires. What TCRdb holds here is the immuneACCESS table cut down to in-frame rearrangements. Part of the clones is not present; checked against another copy, under half of the missing clones reflect an unresolved V gene, and the others are unexplained. The V and J calls and clone size are taken from that table; D and trimming were inferred from the DNA. Across this sample there are under 250,000 clones, with 56% seen only once. The top ten clonotypes cover approximately 4.9% of the sample.

Counted from cysteine to phenylalanine, this CDR3 has 16 amino acids. The sequence is cut down to CDR3 DNA, 48 bases in frame from base 1. Trimming leaves V shorter by 4 bases and J shorter by 1 base, with the junction holding 6 bases beyond the gene matches. In the germline V gene, CDR1 corresponds to SQVTM and CDR2 to ANQGSEA. Comment on this clone: This clone's antigen is unknown. No base qualities exist here, and no much larger clone lies one base off it.

The sequence was obtained from a human donor in good health. The chain uses TRBV29-1 and TRBJ2-2, and TRBD2 aligns with 10 junction nucleotides. The sample consisted of CD8+ T cells sorted from blood. The CDR3 is CSVGGASGGNTGELFF. In nucleotide form, the sequence is TGCAGCGTTGGAGGGGCTAGCGGGGGGAACACCGGGGAGCTGTTTTTT.